These 29 T cell receptor beta chains came from one sample sequenced in a study of control samples from healthy donors and cancer patients. Assay: immunoSEQ multiplex PCR; the TCRdb copy retains only in-frame clones and omits some. The table includes 90,000 to 150,000 clones, around 88% detected once. The sequenced sample consisted of blood. The source is a man between 35 and 55 years old in good health.

This clone was observed a handful of times. This chain links TRBV5-6 with TRBJ1-2; a possible D gene is TRBD1 (6 bases). This CDR3 has 14 amino acids. V dropped 4 bases and J dropped 1 base, with 11 bases sitting between them. The germline V gene has CDR1 SGHDT and CDR2 YYEEEE. CDR3 residues: CASSPDSLNYGYTF. The CDR3 bases are TGTGCCAGCAGCCCGGACAGCCTTAACTATGGCTACACCTTC. Drawing the rest from reference TRBV5-6 and TRBJ1-2, the complete variable domain is DAGVTQSPTHLIKTRGQQVTLRCSPKSGHDTVSWYQQALGQGPQFIFQYYEEEERQRGNFPDRFSGHQFPNYSSELNVNALLLGDSALYLCASSPDSLNYGYTFGSGTRLTVV.

The V call is TRBV29-1, the J call TRBJ1-1, with a weak D call TRBD1 (5 bases). V was clipped by 7 bases and J by 6 bases, with 18 bases between them. Germline assignment: CDR1 SQVTM and CDR2 ANQGSEA. The CDR3 extends over 13 amino acids. The DNA for the CDR3 is TGCAGCGCAGAACGGGACGGTCGCGCTGAAGCTTTCTTT. Translation gives CSAERDGRAEAFF.

V and J are TRBV11-3 and TRBJ2-7, with 11 bases identical to TRBD2. The trim removed 4 bases at V and 0 bases at J, leaving 8 bases unmatched. The CDR3 sequence is 17 residues long. Germline V gene data show CDR1 as SGHNT and CDR2 as YENEEA. Here the CDR3 reads CASSSILGLAVSYEQYF. For the CDR3, the DNA is TGTGCCAGCAGCTCAATCTTGGGACTAGCGGTCTCCTACGAGCAGTACTTC.

The table lists this clone with a count of one. This sequence joins TRBV3-1 (or the pseudogene TRBV3-2) and TRBJ1-2; TRBD1 aligns across 10 bases. V was clipped by 3 bases and J by 8 bases; unmatched bases: 6. Germline loops: CDR1 LGHDT, CDR2 YNNKEL (reference sequence). There are 14 residues in the CDR3. The DNA of the CDR3 is TGTGCCAGCAGCCAGCTCGGGACAGGGGAAGGCTACACCTTC. This sequence encodes CASSQLGTGEGYTF.

The rearrangement joins TRBV6-5 to TRBJ1-6; TRBD1 might be the D (6 bases). This CDR3 is 12 amino acids long. Germline V lookup: CDR1 MNHEY, CDR2 SVGAGI. Trimming removed 5 bases at V and 7 bases at J, with 6 bases between. The CDR3 spells CASSTGNSPLHF. CDR3 sequence (DNA): TGTGCCAGCAGTACAGGGAATTCACCCCTCCACTTT.

The CDR3 DNA reads as TGTGCCAGCAGCTTAACGGGGATAAGCACAGATACGCAGTATTTT. It encodes CASSLTGISTDTQYF. V is TRBV11-3 and J is TRBJ2-3; a possible D gene is TRBD2 (5 bases). V gave up 2 bases and J gave up 0 bases, with 9 bases separating them. CDR1 and CDR2 from the germline V gene are SGHNT and YENEEA. The CDR3 is 15 residues long.

This clone has just a few counts. The chain links TRBV2 to TRBJ1-1; the D is unclear. This CDR3 spans 11 amino acids. Germline CDR1 is SNHLY and CDR2 is FYNNEI. Deletions cut 7 bases from V and 7 bases from J, with 10 bases between. The CDR3 nucleotides are TGTGCCAGCACCCAAGGTGTTGAAGCTTTCTTT. This sequence encodes CASTQGVEAFF.

This clone came up once. The rearrangement uses TRBV5-1 and TRBJ2-1; possibly TRBD2 for D (5 bases). This CDR3 spans 14 amino acids. V gave up 9 bases and J gave up 5 bases, with 18 bases separating them. CDR1 is SGHRS and CDR2 is YFSETQ in the germline V gene. In DNA, the CDR3 is TGCGCCACCTCCCCCGGGGATGGAAACAATGAGCAGTTCTTC. Translating gives CATSPGDGNNEQFF. The variable domain in full, with the rest retrieved from reference TRBV5-1 and TRBJ2-1, is KAGVTQTPRYLIKTRGQQVTLSCSPISGHRSVSWYQQTPGQGLQFLFEYFSETQRNKGNFPGRFSGRQFSNSRSEMNVSTLELGDSALYLCATSPGDGNNEQFFGPGTRLTVL.

This clone appeared many times. The gene calls are TRBV30 and TRBJ1-3, with D maybe TRBD1 (6 bases). V lost 3 bases, J lost 2 bases, and 14 bases lay in between. The length of the CDR3 is 15 residues. The germline V gene encodes CDR1 GTSNPN and CDR2 SVGIG (reference sequence). As DNA, the CDR3 is TGTGCCTGGAGGACCCCGGGACACCCTGGAAACACCATATATTTT. Its translation: CAWRTPGHPGNTIYF.

The rearrangement links TRBV6-5 to TRBJ1-5; tentatively, D is TRBD1 (5 bases). The CDR3 consists of 16 residues. Trimming removed 2 bases at V and 0 bases at J, with 11 bases between. Germline CDR1 reads MNHEY; CDR2 reads SVGAGI. The chain's CDR3 is CASSYPTDYSNQPQHF. CDR3 bases: TGTGCCAGCAGTTACCCGACAGACTATAGCAATCAGCCCCAGCATTTT.

This clone was seen just once. Other nucleotide sequences in the sample specify the same CDR3. The gene calls are TRBV3-1 (or the pseudogene TRBV3-2) and TRBJ1-3; no reliable D call. Germline CDR1 reads LGHDT; CDR2 reads YNNKEL (reference sequence). Trimming pared 3 bases from V and 4 bases from J, leaving 7 bases between. The CDR3 is 13 residues long. CDR3 nucleotide sequence: TGTGCCAGCAGCCAGGGATCAGGAAACACCATATATTTT. This translates into CASSQGSGNTIYF.

The chain recombines TRBV27 with TRBJ1-5, with TRBD1 identical over 8 bases. V shed 5 bases, J shed 0 bases, and the junction held 6 bases outside the gene matches. CDR3 length: 16 residues. Germline CDR1 MNHEY, CDR2 SMNVEV (reference sequence). In DNA, the CDR3 is TGTGCCAGCAGTCCACGGACAGGGAATAGCAATCAGCCCCAGCATTTT. This encodes CASSPRTGNSNQPQHF.

The gene calls are TRBV5-1 and TRBJ1-2; 9 bases match TRBD1. The V gene's germline CDR1 is SGHRS and CDR2 YFSETQ. J lost 8 bases, V lost 4 bases, and 12 bases had no gene match. This CDR3 is 15 amino acids long. CDR3 protein: CASSGGTGQERGYTF. Here the CDR3 DNA reads TGCGCCAGCAGCGGCGGGACAGGGCAAGAAAGGGGCTACACCTTC. The full variable domain, with the rest looked up from reference TRBV5-1 and TRBJ1-2, is KAGVTQTPRYLIKTRGQQVTLSCSPISGHRSVSWYQQTPGQGLQFLFEYFSETQRNKGNFPGRFSGRQFSNSRSEMNVSTLELGDSALYLCASSGGTGQERGYTFGSGTRLTVV.

The chain carries TRBV30 and TRBJ1-4; 8 bases map to TRBD1. V trimming: 3 bases; J trimming: 3 bases; junction bases outside the gene matches: 6. This CDR3 region has 15 residues. In germline, CDR1 is GTSNPN, CDR2 SVGIG (reference sequence). The CDR3 nucleotides are TGTGCCTGGAGACCCCAGGGGGCGGCTAATGAAAAACTGTTTTTT. Protein: CAWRPQGAANEKLFF.

The rearrangement joins TRBV18 to TRBJ1-4; TRBD1 matches at 11 bases. This CDR3 is built from 14 residues. The germline gives CDR1 KGHSH, CDR2 LQKENI. J gave up 8 bases and V 4 bases, and 3 bases lay outside the gene matches. Written as DNA, the CDR3 is TGTGCCAGCTCACGGACAGGGGGCGAGGAAAAACTGTTTTTT. Translating gives CASSRTGGEEKLFF.

This clone showed up just a few times. The chain has TRBV24-1 and TRBJ2-3, with 14 bases matching TRBD2. Trimming at V came to 0 bases and at J to 3 bases, leaving 1 base not matched to a gene. CDR3 length: 17 residues. Germline assignment: CDR1 KGHDR and CDR2 SFDVKD. CDR3 nucleotide sequence: TGTGCCACCAGTGATTTGCGGACTAGCGGGGGGACAGATACGCAGTATTTT. Translating it yields CATSDLRTSGGTDTQYF.

This rearrangement joins TRBV5-1 to TRBJ2-3, with 10 bases that match TRBD2. This CDR3 has 17 amino acids. With 4 bases clipped from V and 5 bases from J, the junction kept 13 bases outside the gene matches. Germline loops: CDR1 SGHRS, CDR2 YFSETQ. The CDR3 protein is CASSPTTSGGARDTQYF. The CDR3, as DNA: TGCGCCAGCAGCCCCACGACAAGCGGGGGGGCACGAGATACGCAGTATTTT. Using reference TRBV5-1 and TRBJ2-3 for the parts outside the CDR3, the full variable domain is KAGVTQTPRYLIKTRGQQVTLSCSPISGHRSVSWYQQTPGQGLQFLFEYFSETQRNKGNFPGRFSGRQFSNSRSEMNVSTLELGDSALYLCASSPTTSGGARDTQYFGPGTRLTVL.

The V and J genes are TRBV5-3 and TRBJ1-6; a possible D gene is TRBD1 (5 bases). TRBV5-3 is identified as an open reading frame with a role that is uncertain. This CDR3 region has 12 residues. V lost 9 bases and J lost 9, with 13 bases in between. Here the CDR3 reads CAKAGGISPLHF. The DNA for the CDR3 is TGTGCCAAAGCGGGGGGAATTTCACCCCTCCACTTT.

This chain uses TRBV5-4 with TRBJ1-2, with D unclear. The CDR3 spans 15 residues. Trimming took 2 bases from V and 0 from J, leaving 11 bases between them. Per germline, CDR1 SGHNT and CDR2 YYREEE (reference sequence). The CDR3 nucleotides are TGTGCCAGCAGCTTCCGACGCACGGCTAACTATGGCTACACCTTC. Its translation: CASSFRRTANYGYTF.

The chain couples TRBV28 to TRBJ1-3, with TRBD1 as a possible D gene (5 bases). The CDR3 runs to 12 residues. V dropped 6 bases and J dropped 7 bases, with 10 bases sitting between them. From germline, CDR1 is MDHEN and CDR2 SYDVKM. CDR3 sequence reads: CASSFRGNTIYF. The CDR3 nucleotides are TGTGCCAGCAGCTTCCGGGGGAACACCATATATTTT.

As regards this clone: Different DNA sequences within this sample yield the same CDR3. CDR3 sequence (DNA): TGTGCCAGCAGTGAAGCCAGGGGCGGCAATTCACCCCTCCACTTT. It translates to CASSEARGGNSPLHF. The rearrangement joins TRBV6-1 to TRBJ1-6; perhaps TRBD1 as D (6 bases). The CDR3 has 15 residues. Germline values: CDR1 MNHNS, CDR2 SASEGT. Trimming took off 0 bases at V and 7 bases at J, with 10 bases between the two ends.

The rearrangement links TRBV6-6 to TRBJ1-5; D remains unclear. There are 15 residues in the CDR3. The germline CDR1 and CDR2 sequences are MNHNY and SVGAGI (reference sequence). V was trimmed by 6 bases and J by 0 bases, leaving 12 bases between them. CDR3: CASRTPDPSNQPQHF. CDR3 coding DNA: TGTGCCAGCAGAACACCAGACCCTAGCAATCAGCCCCAGCATTTT.

This clone has a handful of counts. The J gene is TRBJ2-7, the V gene TRBV12-5; the D gene is possibly TRBD2 (7 bases). This CDR3 has 15 amino acids. Germline CDR1 LGHNT, CDR2 FRNRAP. V lost 4 bases and J lost 3, with 16 bases in between. The CDR3 nucleotides read TGTGCTAGTGGTTCGTCGCGGGGGCCCGTCTACGAGCAGTACTTC. This encodes CASGSSRGPVYEQYF. The complete variable domain, with remaining parts taken from reference TRBV12-5 and TRBJ2-7, reads DARVTQTPRHKVTEMGQEVTMRCQPILGHNTVFWYRQTMMQGLELLAYFRNRAPLDDSGMPKDRFSAEMPDATLATLKIQPSEPRDSAVYFCASGSSRGPVYEQYFGPGTRLTVT.

The chain employs TRBV19 and TRBJ1-3; D uncertain. Trimming took off 7 bases at V and 0 bases at J, with 13 bases between the two ends. Germline loops: CDR1 LNHDA, CDR2 SQIVND (reference sequence). CDR3 length: 15 residues. Written as DNA, the CDR3 is TGTGCCAGTACGGCAGACACCTTCTCTGGAAACACCATATATTTT. Translation gives CASTADTFSGNTIYF.

The chain couples TRBV6-4 to TRBJ1-4; 7 bases fit TRBD1. J lost 5 bases, V lost 6 bases, and 6 bases had no gene match. The CDR3 is 14 residues long. Germline-derived CDR1 and CDR2 are MRHNA and SNTAGT. CDR3 sequence reads: CASRKTGMNEKLFF. CDR3 DNA: TGTGCCAGCAGAAAGACAGGGATGAATGAAAAACTGTTTTTT.

This clone was seen once. This chain joins TRBV30 and TRBJ1-4; a possible D gene is TRBD1 (5 bases). The CDR3 is made up of 15 amino acids. CDR1 GTSNPN and CDR2 SVGIG come from the germline V gene (reference sequence). Trimming took 2 bases from V and 2 from J, leaving 12 bases between them. The CDR3 bases are TGTGCCTGGAGTTTTAGGGGCCGGACTAATGAAAAACTGTTTTTT. The encoded protein is CAWSFRGRTNEKLFF.

In this sample, this clone turned up once. The chain employs TRBV24-1 and TRBJ2-2; the match to TRBD2 covers 9 bases. The V gene's germline CDR1 is KGHDR and CDR2 SFDVKD. This CDR3 spans 15 amino acids. Unmatched junction bases numbered 8, after V lost 10 bases and J lost 3 bases. CDR3 nucleotide sequence: TGTGCCACTACTGCGGGGGGGGCCGACACCGGGGAGCTGTTTTTT. As protein: CATTAGGADTGELFF.

This chain links TRBV7-2 with TRBJ2-4; TRBD1 matches 7 bases. Trimming cost V 1 base and J 0 bases; bases outside gene matches: 6. This CDR3 region has 17 residues. Germline V gene sequence: CDR1 SGHTA, CDR2 FQGNSA. The CDR3 spells CASSLVVAGGAKNIQYF. In DNA form, the CDR3 reads TGTGCCAGCAGCTTAGTTGTAGCAGGGGGAGCCAAAAACATTCAGTACTTC. The complete variable domain, with remaining parts taken from reference TRBV7-2 and TRBJ2-4, reads GAGVSQSPSNKVTEKGKDVELRCDPISGHTALYWYRQSLGQGLEFLIYFQGNSAPDKSGLPSDRFSAERTGGSVSTLTIQRTQQEDSAVYLCASSLVVAGGAKNIQYFGAGTRLSVL.

This chain joins TRBV7-8 and TRBJ2-3; either TRBD1 or TRBD2 may fit D (5 bases each). There are 15 residues in the CDR3. V shed 3 bases and J shed 3 bases, with 13 bases lying between them. CDR1 is SGHVS and CDR2 is FQNEAQ in the germline V gene. CDR3 coding DNA: TGTGCCAGCAGCTTCGGACAAGGGGAGACAGATACGCAGTATTTT. It yields the protein CASSFGQGETDTQYF. The variable domain in full, completed from reference TRBV7-8 and TRBJ2-3, reads GAGVSQSPRYKVAKRGQDVALRCDPISGHVSLFWYQQALGQGPEFLTYFQNEAQLDKSGLPSDRFFAERPEGSVSTLKIQRTQQEDSAVYLCASSFGQGETDTQYFGPGTRLTVL.